The clone carrying this TCR beta chain was seen a single time. Its antigen is as yet unknown. This specimen belongs to a study of cytotoxic CD8 clonotypes in ibrutinib-treated CLL. TCRdb keeps only in-frame clones here, not all; method: immunoSEQ multiplex PCR. The data show about 140,000 clones, more than 75% seen once. Germline lookup yields CDR1 SGHRS and CDR2 YFSETQ. J gave up 4 bases and V 2 bases, and 8 bases lay outside the gene matches. This CDR3 is built from 15 residues. Overall study findings and caveats: Under therapy, public clonotypes either contracted or stayed stable, and they were uncommon.

The sample was PBMCs, taken after 36 months of ibrutinib treatment. This receptor was taken from a human donor with chronic lymphocytic leukemia. The rearrangement joins TRBV5-1 to TRBJ1-1; 7 positions match TRBD1. CDR3 DNA: TGCGCCAGCAGCTTCACAGGGGCGATGGGCACTGAAGCTTTCTTT. Translated: CASSFTGAMGTEAFF.